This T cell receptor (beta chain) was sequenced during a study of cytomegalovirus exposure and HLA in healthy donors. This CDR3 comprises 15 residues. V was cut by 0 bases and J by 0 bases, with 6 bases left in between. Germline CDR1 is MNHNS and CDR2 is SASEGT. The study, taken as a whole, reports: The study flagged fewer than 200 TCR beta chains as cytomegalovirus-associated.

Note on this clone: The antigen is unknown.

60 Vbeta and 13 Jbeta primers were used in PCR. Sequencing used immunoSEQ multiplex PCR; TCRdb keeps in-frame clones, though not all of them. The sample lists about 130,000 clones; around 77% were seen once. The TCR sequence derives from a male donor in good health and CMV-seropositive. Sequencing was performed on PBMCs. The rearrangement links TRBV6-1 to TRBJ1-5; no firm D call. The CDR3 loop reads CASSEAQVSNQPQHF. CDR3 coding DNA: TGTGCCAGCAGTGAAGCGCAGGTTAGCAATCAGCCCCAGCATTTT.